The next 10 T cell receptor beta chains were all read from a single sample in a study of cytomegalovirus exposure and HLA in healthy donors. The PCR used 60 Vbeta and 13 Jbeta primers. This table comes from immunoSEQ multiplex PCR, and its TCRdb copy is limited to in-frame clones, with some not included. The sample includes some 67,000 clones, approximately 90% seen only once; the top ten take 9% to 14%. The sample taken for sequencing was PBMCs. These receptors all stem from a woman aged 30 to 39 in good health and CMV-seropositive.

For the CDR3, the DNA is TGTGCCAGCAGTTACGTAGCCAGCGGGCGGAATGAAAAACTGTTTTTT. This codes for CASSYVASGRNEKLFF. The V and J genes are TRBV6-5 and TRBJ1-4; no definite D call. The germline V gene has CDR1 MNHEY and CDR2 SVGAGI. V lost 2 bases and J 5 bases, leaving 15 bases between the germline ends. This CDR3 region has 16 residues.

This clone was recorded a few times. The genes are TRBV4-1 and TRBJ2-1, with 10 bases fitting TRBD2. V lost 2 bases to trimming and J lost 2 bases; unmatched junction nucleotides: 9. Germline V gene lookup returns CDR1 MGHRA and CDR2 YSYEKL. The CDR3 totals 18 residues. This chain's CDR3 is CASSQKPSSGSPYNEQFF. The CDR3 DNA follows: TGCGCCAGCAGCCAAAAACCCTCTAGCGGGAGTCCCTACAATGAGCAGTTCTTC.

V is TRBV10-1 and J is TRBJ2-7; D ambiguous. V was cut by 8 bases and J by 5 bases, with 4 bases left in between. CDR3 length: 9 residues. Germline V gene lookup returns CDR1 WNHNN and CDR2 SYGVQD (reference sequence). The CDR3 bases are TGCGCCAGCCGCGACGAGCAGTACTTC. Its protein product is CASRDEQYF.

The gene calls are TRBV27 and TRBJ1-2; 7 nucleotides line up with TRBD1. Germline CDR1 reads MNHEY; CDR2 reads SMNVEV (reference sequence). The CDR3 has 13 amino acids. Germline trimming cut 3 bases from V and 8 bases from J; bases unmatched to any gene: 6. The CDR3: CASSFRGAGGYTF. The CDR3 DNA reads TGTGCCAGCAGTTTCAGGGGGGCGGGCGGCTACACCTTC.

This chain connects TRBV6-1 to TRBJ1-2; the D is unclear. V lost 8 bases and J lost 8, with 21 bases in between. CDR1 is MNHNS and CDR2 is SASEGT in the germline V gene. This CDR3 is built from 14 residues. In nucleotides, the CDR3 is TGTGCCAGCCGCCACGGGGTCGAGCGGGTCGGCTACACCTTC. Translated: CASRHGVERVGYTF.

There are a few counts of this clone. The chain is built from TRBV25-1 and TRBJ2-7; the D gene is possibly TRBD1 (6 bases). In germline, CDR1 is MGHDK, CDR2 SYGVNS. With 8 bases removed from V and 3 bases from J, the gap between germline ends came to 20 bases. The CDR3 sequence is 15 residues long. CDR3 in DNA: TGTGCCAGCCGACCTCTAAATGGACAGTTCTACGAGCAGTACTTC. It specifies CASRPLNGQFYEQYF.

This clone has more than one count but fewer than ten. The chain employs TRBV15 and TRBJ2-7; maybe TRBD2 (5 bases). V lost 5 bases and J lost 3, with 11 bases in between. Germline assignment: CDR1 LNHNV and CDR2 YYDKDF (reference sequence). This CDR3 spans 13 amino acids. The CDR3 sequence: CATSGGLVYEQYF. For the CDR3, the DNA is TGTGCCACCAGCGGAGGACTGGTCTACGAGCAGTACTTC. Complete variable domain (other parts from reference TRBV15 and TRBJ2-7): DAMVIQNPRYQVTQFGKPVTLSCSQTLNHNVMYWYQQKSSQAPKLLFHYYDKDFNNEADTPDNFQSRRPNTSFCFLDIRSPGLGDTAMYLCATSGGLVYEQYFGPGTRLTVT.

V and J are TRBV27 and TRBJ2-7; unclear D gene. The CDR3 extends over 16 amino acids. Germline CDR1 is MNHEY and CDR2 is SMNVEV (reference sequence). V lost 2 bases and J lost 0, with 14 bases in between. DNA of the CDR3: TGTGCCAGCAGTTTACGTGCGCCTCCGAGCTCCTACGAGCAGTACTTC. Translated, it gives CASSLRAPPSSYEQYF.

This clone was observed a single time. This chain connects TRBV9 to TRBJ2-1, with 7 bases aligning to TRBD2. The CDR3 covers 16 residues. V trimming: 3 bases; J trimming: 0 bases; junction bases outside the gene matches: 6. From germline, CDR1 is SGDLS and CDR2 YYNGEE. DNA for the CDR3: TGTGCCAGCAGCGCCCCCGGCGGGAGCTCCTACAATGAGCAGTTCTTC. Its protein product is CASSAPGGSSYNEQFF. The entire variable domain, with the rest obtained from reference TRBV9 and TRBJ2-1, is as follows: DSGVTQTPKHLITATGQRVTLRCSPRSGDLSVYWYQQSLDQGLQFLIQYYNGEERAKGNILERFSAQQFPDLHSELNLSSLELGDSALYFCASSAPGGSSYNEQFFGPGTRLTVL.

This clone was seen a single time. CDR3 nucleotide sequence: TGTGCCAGCAGCCCCGGGGGGCAGGCGAGGCAGCCCCAGCATTTT. Translating gives CASSPGGQARQPQHF. The chain couples TRBV5-5 to TRBJ1-5; TRBD1 is a possible D gene (6 bases). This CDR3 region has 15 residues. The V and J ends lost 4 bases and 7 bases respectively, with 18 bases between them. Germline lookup yields CDR1 SGHKS and CDR2 YYEKEE (reference sequence).